This T cell receptor beta chain was identified in a study of tumour-infiltrating T cells in Burkitt lymphoma. Study details: The Burkitt lymphoma cohort spanned all epidemiological subtypes. Repertoire clonality predicted overall and progression-free survival. Findings of the study overall: Many Burkitt lymphoma patients shared several public clonotypes.

The repertoire was sequenced with immunoSEQ multiplex PCR; TCRdb's copy has only in-frame clones and lacks some. The data show 3,000 or so clones, with 10% to 15% seen just once and less than 9.5% held by the top ten. This clone appeared a few times. Its antigen is undetermined. This CDR3 spans 16 amino acids. In germline, CDR1 is SGHRS, CDR2 YFSETQ. Germline trimming cut 3 bases from V and 0 bases from J; bases unmatched to any gene: 6. This sequence joins TRBV5-1 and TRBJ1-2; TRBD1 agrees at 9 bases. This clonotype originated in a human donor with Burkitt lymphoma. Source material: tumor tissue. CDR3 sequence: CASSSQGAPTNYGYTF. The CDR3 nucleotides read TGCGCCAGCAGCTCACAGGGGGCACCGACTAACTATGGCTACACCTTC.